This section outlines one T cell receptor (beta chain) sequence together with its context. Its antigen is not known. TCRdb fed the 5' RACE reads into MiXCR, producing one record per CDR3 protein. The profile shows 300,000 to 400,000 distinct CDR3 sequences, 20% to 25% of them singletons. Germline V gives CDR1 SNHLY, CDR2 FYNNEI. The length of the CDR3 is 18 residues. J was trimmed by 4 bases and V by 3 bases; bases with no gene match: 10. This specimen belongs to a study of T-cell memory formation after mild COVID-19. Background on the study: Largely, the TCR clusters proved donor specific.

General study results and limits: Nothing showed for sure that second-wave clones peaking on day 37 were SARS-CoV-2 specific.

The rearrangement links TRBV2 to TRBJ2-1; 12 bases are a match to TRBD2. This clonotype originated in an adult woman who had mild COVID-19 (a few samples of this study predate the infection). Cell type and time point are not known. Sample: PBMCs or a T cell subset sorted from them (not recorded which). For the CDR3, the DNA is TGTGCCAGCAGTGATTTGTCTAGCGGGAGGGCCTCTTACAATGAGCAGTTCTTC. Amino acid sequence: CASSDLSSGRASYNEQFF. Full variable domain (missing parts from reference TRBV2 and TRBJ2-1): EPEVTQTPSHQVTQMGQEVILRCVPISNHLYFYWYRQILGQKVEFLVSFYNNEISEKSEIFDDQFSVERPDGSNFTLKIRSTKLEDSAMYFCASSDLSSGRASYNEQFFGPGTRLTVL.